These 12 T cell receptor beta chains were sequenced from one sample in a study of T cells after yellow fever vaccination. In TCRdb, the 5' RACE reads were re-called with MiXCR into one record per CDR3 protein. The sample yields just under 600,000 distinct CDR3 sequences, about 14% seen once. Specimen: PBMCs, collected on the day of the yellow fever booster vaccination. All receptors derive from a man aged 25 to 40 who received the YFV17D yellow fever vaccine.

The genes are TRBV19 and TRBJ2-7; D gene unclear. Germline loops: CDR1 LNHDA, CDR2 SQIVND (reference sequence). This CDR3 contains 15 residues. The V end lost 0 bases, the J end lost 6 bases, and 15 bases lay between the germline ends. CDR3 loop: CASSIDYTTLREQYF. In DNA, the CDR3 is TGTGCCAGTAGTATAGACTACACGACACTTCGCGAGCAGTACTTC. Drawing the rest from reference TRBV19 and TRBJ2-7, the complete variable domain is DGGITQSPKYLFRKEGQNVTLSCEQNLNHDAMYWYRQDPGQGLRLIYYSQIVNDFQKGDIAEGYSVSREKKESFPLTVTSAQKNPTAFYLCASSIDYTTLREQYFGPGTRLTVT.

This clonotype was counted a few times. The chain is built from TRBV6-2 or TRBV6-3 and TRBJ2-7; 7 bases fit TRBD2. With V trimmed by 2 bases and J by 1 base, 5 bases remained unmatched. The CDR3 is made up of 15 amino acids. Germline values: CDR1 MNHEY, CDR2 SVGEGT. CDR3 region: CASSYRSGGSYEQYF. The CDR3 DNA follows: TGTGCCAGCAGTTACCGATCCGGGGGGTCCTACGAGCAGTACTTC.

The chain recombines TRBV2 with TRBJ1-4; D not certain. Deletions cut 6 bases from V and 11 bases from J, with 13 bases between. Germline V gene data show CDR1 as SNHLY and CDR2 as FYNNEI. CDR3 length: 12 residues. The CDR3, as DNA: TGTGCCAGCAGCGCCCCGACGGAGAAACTGTTTTTT. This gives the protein CASSAPTEKLFF.

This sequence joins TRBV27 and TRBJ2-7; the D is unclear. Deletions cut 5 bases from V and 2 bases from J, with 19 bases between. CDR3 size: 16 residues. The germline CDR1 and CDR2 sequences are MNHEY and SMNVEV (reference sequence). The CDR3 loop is CASSPVGTMNPYEQYF. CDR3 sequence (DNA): TGTGCCAGCAGTCCAGTCGGCACCATGAACCCCTACGAGCAGTACTTC.

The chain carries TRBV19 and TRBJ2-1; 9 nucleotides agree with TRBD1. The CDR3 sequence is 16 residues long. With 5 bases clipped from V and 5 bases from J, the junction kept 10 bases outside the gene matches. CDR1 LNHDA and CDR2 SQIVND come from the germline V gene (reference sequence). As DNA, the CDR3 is TGTGCCAGTAGTCCACTCCCGGGACAGGGAGACAATGAGCAGTTCTTC. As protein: CASSPLPGQGDNEQFF. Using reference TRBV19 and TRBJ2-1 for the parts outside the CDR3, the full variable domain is DGGITQSPKYLFRKEGQNVTLSCEQNLNHDAMYWYRQDPGQGLRLIYYSQIVNDFQKGDIAEGYSVSREKKESFPLTVTSAQKNPTAFYLCASSPLPGQGDNEQFFGPGTRLTVL.

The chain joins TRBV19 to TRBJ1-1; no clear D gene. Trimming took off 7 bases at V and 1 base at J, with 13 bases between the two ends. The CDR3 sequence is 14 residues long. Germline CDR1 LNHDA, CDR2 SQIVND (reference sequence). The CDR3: CASKRDRGNTEAFF. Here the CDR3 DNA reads TGTGCCAGTAAAAGGGATCGGGGGAACACTGAAGCTTTCTTT.

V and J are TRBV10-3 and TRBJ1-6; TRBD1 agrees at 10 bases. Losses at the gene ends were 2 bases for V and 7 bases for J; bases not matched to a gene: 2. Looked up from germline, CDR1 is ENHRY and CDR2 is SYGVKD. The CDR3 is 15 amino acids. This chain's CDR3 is CAISEGGQGNSPLHF. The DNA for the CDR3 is TGTGCCATCAGTGAGGGGGGACAGGGGAATTCACCCCTCCACTTT.

The DNA for the CDR3 is TGTGCCAGCAGCCAAGGAGACTACTTCCAAGAGACCCAGTACTTC. As protein: CASSQGDYFQETQYF. This chain connects TRBV3-1 to TRBJ2-5; possibly TRBD2 for D (5 bases). Germline V CDR1 and CDR2: LGHDT, YNNKEL (reference sequence). CDR3 length: 15 residues. The V gene lost 1 base and the J gene lost 1 base, with 10 bases spanning the gap.

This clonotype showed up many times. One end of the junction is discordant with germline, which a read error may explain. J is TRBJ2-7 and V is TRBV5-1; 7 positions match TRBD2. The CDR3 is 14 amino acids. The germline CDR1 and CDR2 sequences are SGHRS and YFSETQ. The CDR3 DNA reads TGTGCCAGCAGCTTGGGGGGGAGGACTTACGAGCAGTACTTC. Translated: CASSLGGRTYEQYF. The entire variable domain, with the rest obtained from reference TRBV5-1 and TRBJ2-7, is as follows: KAGVTQTPRYLIKTRGQQVTLSCSPISGHRSVSWYQQTPGQGLQFLFEYFSETQRNKGNFPGRFSGRQFSNSRSEMNVSTLELGDSALYLCASSLGGRTYEQYFGPGTRLTVT.

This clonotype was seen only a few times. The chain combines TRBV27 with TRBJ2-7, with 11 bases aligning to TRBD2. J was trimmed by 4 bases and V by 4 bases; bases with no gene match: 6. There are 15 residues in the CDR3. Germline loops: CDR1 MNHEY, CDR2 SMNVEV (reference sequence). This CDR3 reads CASSSWSSGRYEQYF. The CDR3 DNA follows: TGTGCCAGCAGTTCCTGGTCTAGCGGGAGGTACGAGCAGTACTTC.

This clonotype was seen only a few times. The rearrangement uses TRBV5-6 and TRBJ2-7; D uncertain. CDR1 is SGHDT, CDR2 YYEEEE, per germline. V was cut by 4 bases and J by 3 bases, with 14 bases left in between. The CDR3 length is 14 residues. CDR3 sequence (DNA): TGTGCCAGCAGCGTTACTCAGACCTTCTACGAGCAGTACTTC. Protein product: CASSVTQTFYEQYF.

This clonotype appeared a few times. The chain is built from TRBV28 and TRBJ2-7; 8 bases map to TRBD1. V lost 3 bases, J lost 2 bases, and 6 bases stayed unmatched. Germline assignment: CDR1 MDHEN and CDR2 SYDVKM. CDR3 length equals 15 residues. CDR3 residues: CASSLPRDRPYEQYF. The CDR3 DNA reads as TGTGCCAGCAGTTTGCCCCGGGACAGGCCCTACGAGCAGTACTTC.